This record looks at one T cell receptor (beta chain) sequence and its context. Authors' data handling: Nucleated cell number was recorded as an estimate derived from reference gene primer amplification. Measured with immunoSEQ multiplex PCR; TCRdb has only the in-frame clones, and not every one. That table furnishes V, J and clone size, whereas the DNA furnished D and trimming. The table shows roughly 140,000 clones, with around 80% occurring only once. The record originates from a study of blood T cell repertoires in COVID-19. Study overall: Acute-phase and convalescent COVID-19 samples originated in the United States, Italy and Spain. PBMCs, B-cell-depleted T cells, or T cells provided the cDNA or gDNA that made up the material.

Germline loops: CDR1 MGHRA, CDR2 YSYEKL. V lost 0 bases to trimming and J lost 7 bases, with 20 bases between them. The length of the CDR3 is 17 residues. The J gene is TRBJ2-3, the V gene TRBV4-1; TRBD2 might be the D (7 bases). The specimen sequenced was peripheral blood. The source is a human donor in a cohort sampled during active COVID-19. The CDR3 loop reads CASSQEIGGAERNTQYF. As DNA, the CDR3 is TGCGCCAGCAGCCAAGAAATAGGGGGGGCCGAGAGGAATACGCAGTATTTT.